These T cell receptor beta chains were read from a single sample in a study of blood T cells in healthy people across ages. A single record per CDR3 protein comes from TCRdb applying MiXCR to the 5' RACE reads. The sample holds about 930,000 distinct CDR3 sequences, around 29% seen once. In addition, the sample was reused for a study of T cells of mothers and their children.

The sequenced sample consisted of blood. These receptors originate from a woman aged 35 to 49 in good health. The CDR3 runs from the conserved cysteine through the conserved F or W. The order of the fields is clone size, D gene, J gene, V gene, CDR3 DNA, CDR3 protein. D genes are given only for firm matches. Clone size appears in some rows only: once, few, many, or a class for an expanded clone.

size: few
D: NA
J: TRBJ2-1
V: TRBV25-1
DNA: TGTGCCAGCAGTGAATTAGGGTCTAGGGATGAGCAGTTCTTC
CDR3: CASSELGSRDEQFF

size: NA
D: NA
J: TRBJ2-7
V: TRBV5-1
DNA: TGCGCCAGCAGATTGGAAAGGGGATTAACCGAGCAGTACTTC
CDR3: CASRLERGLTEQYF

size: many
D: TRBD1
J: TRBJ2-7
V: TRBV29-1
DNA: TGCAGCGTTCCGGGACAGGGATTCCACGAGCAGTACTTC
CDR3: CSVPGQGFHEQYF

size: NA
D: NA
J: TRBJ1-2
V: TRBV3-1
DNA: TGTGCCAGCAGCCGGGACCAGACCTCGGGAAGCTATGGCTACACCTTC
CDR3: CASSRDQTSGSYGYTF

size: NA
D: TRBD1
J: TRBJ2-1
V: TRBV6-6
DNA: TGTGCCATTGGGACAGGGCAGGTCGAGCAGTTCTTC
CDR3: CAIGTGQVEQFF

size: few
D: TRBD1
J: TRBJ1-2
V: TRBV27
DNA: TGTGCCAGCAGTTTATCAACAGGGGACTTCTATGGCTACACCTTC
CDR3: CASSLSTGDFYGYTF

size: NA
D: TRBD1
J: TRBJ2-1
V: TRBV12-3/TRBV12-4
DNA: TGTGCCAGCGCCACCCGGGACAGGGGGATGTTCGGGCAGTTCTTC
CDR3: CASATRDRGMFGQFF

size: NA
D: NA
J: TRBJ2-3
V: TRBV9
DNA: TGTGCCAGCAGCGTAGACCCAGGGGACTCAGATACGCAGTATTTT
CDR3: CASSVDPGDSDTQYF

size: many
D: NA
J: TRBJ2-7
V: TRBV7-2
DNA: TGTGCCAGCAGCTTATCGAAGGACTCCTACGAGCAGTACTTC
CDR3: CASSLSKDSYEQYF

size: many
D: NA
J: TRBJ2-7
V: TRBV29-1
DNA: TGCAGCGTTGAAGCAGACAGTTCCTACGAGCAGTACTTC
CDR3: CSVEADSSYEQYF

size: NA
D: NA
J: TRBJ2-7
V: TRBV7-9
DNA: TGTACCAGCAGCCTCACATACGACGAGCAGTACTTC
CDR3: CTSSLTYDEQYF

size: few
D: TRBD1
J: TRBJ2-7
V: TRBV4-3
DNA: TGCGCCAGCAGCGACAGGACCGGGACAGGGTTTATTGGCGAGCAGTACTTC
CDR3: CASSDRTGTGFIGEQYF

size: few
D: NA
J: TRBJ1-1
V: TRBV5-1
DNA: TGCGCCAGCAGCTTGGTCGGGGGAGTCCTGAACACTGAAGCTTTCTTT
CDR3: CASSLVGGVLNTEAFF

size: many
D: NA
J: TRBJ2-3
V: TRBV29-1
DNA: TGCAGCGTTGGATACAGCCGCACAGATACGCAGTATTTT
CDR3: CSVGYSRTDTQYF

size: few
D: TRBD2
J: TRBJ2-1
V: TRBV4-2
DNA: TGTGCCAGCAGCCCGACTCCCTTAGCGGGGGGGCGGGATGAGCAGTTCTTC
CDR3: CASSPTPLAGGRDEQFF

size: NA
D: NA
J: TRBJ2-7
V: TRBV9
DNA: TGTGCCAGCAGCGTACTTCCAGACAGCTCCTACGAGCAGTACTTC
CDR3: CASSVLPDSSYEQYF

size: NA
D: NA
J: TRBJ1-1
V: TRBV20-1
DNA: TGCAGTGCTAGGGACACGGGAGGGAACACTGAAGCTTTCTTT
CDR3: CSARDTGGNTEAFF

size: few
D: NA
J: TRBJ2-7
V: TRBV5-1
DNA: TGCGCCAGCAGCTCTTCAGACGGGGGAAAGGGGTACGAGCAGTACTTC
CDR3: CASSSSDGGKGYEQYF

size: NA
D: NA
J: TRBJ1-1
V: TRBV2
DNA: TGTGCCAGCAGCCCTGATGGTGAAGCTTTCTTT
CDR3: CASSPDGEAFF

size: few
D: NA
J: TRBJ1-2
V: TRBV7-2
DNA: TGTGCCAGCAGCTCGACAGTAGGCTATGGCTACACCTTC
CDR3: CASSSTVGYGYTF

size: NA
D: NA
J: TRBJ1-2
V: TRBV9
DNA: TGTGCCAGCAGCGTAGCTTCGGCAGGGGCGGACCTCTATGGCTACACCTTC
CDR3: CASSVASAGADLYGYTF

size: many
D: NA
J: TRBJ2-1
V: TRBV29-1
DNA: TGCAGCGTTGAAGATCTATCTTCCCGGGAAATTGGGGAGTTCTTC
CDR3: CSVEDLSSREIGEFF

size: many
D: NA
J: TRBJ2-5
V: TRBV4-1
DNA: TGCGCCAGCAGCCCCGGCGGGACCAGCGGAGCCCAAGAGACCCAGTACTTC
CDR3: CASSPGGTSGAQETQYF

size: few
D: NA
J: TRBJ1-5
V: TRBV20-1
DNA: TGCAGTGCTTTACGACAGCCGAATCAGCCCCAGCATTTT
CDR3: CSALRQPNQPQHF

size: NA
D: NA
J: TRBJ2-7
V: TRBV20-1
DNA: TGCAGTGCTCGAGCTGGGGGTGGCGAGCAGTACTTC
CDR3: CSARAGGGEQYF

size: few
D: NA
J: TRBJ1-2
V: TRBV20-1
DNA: TGCAGTGCCCCGGATCGGGACGGAGGCGGCTACACCTTC
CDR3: CSAPDRDGGGYTF